This record covers a single T cell receptor (beta chain). No antigen is known for it. TCRdb's copy holds only in-frame clones and misses some; the assay was immunoSEQ multiplex PCR. The sample records 70,000 to 95,000 clones, more than 85% being singletons. The CDR3 has 16 residues. The V gene's germline CDR1 is PRHDT and CDR2 FYEKMQ (reference sequence). V was clipped by 6 bases and J by 2 bases, with 19 bases between them. These data belong to a study of cytomegalovirus exposure and HLA in healthy donors. Study outcomes and limitations: In the 95 to 150 validation repertoires, a later analysis found that first-cohort TCR clusters tended to co-occur.

This TCR derives from a woman in her 30s in good health and CMV-seronegative. V usage is TRBV13 and J usage is TRBJ1-1; D is undetermined. Material for sequencing was PBMCs. The CDR3 DNA is TGTGCCAGCAGTCCCGACCCTCGGCGGTCTAACACTGAAGCTTTCTTT. Encoded protein: CASSPDPRRSNTEAFF. The full variable domain, its missing parts supplied by reference TRBV13 and TRBJ1-1, is AAGVIQSPRHLIKEKRETATLKCYPIPRHDTVYWYQQGPGQDPQFLISFYEKMQSDKGSIPDRFSAQQFSDYHSELNMSSLELGDSALYFCASSPDPRRSNTEAFFGQGTRLTVV.